The next 29 T cell receptor beta chains were all read from a single sample in a study of technical replicates of blood from several donors. Some clones are missing from TCRdb's copy, which holds only in-frame ones; the method was immunoSEQ multiplex PCR. The sample consists of roughly 80,000 clones, 85% to 95% of them appearing once. Sequenced input: T cells isolated from PBMCs. These receptors originate from a human donor in good health.

The rearrangement joins TRBV7-6 to TRBJ2-7; no definite D call. The V end lost 5 bases, the J end lost 3 bases, and 14 bases lay between the germline ends. The CDR3 totals 14 residues. Germline V CDR1 and CDR2: SGHVS, FNYEAQ. CDR3 DNA: TGTGCCAGCAGCCCCTCTGCCTTTAGCTACGAGCAGTACTTC. This gives the protein CASSPSAFSYEQYF.

The chain links TRBV5-1 to TRBJ2-7, with D perhaps TRBD1 (5 bases). Germline lookup yields CDR1 SGHRS and CDR2 YFSETQ. V lost 2 bases, J lost 2 bases, and 14 bases lay in between. The CDR3 contains 15 residues. DNA for the CDR3: TGCGCCAGCAGCTTTAAAAGGGCAGGGACCTACGAGCAGTACTTC. Residues: CASSFKRAGTYEQYF.

V and J are TRBV5-6 and TRBJ2-1, with D possibly matching TRBD2 (6 bases). CDR1 SGHDT and CDR2 YYEEEE come from the germline V gene. The CDR3 runs 14 residues. V dropped 0 bases and J dropped 4 bases, with 8 bases sitting between them. This chain's CDR3 is CASSLGSGYNEQFF. CDR3 sequence (DNA): TGTGCCAGCAGCTTGGGTAGCGGATACAATGAGCAGTTCTTC.

The chain uses TRBV6-4 and TRBJ2-1, with 7 bases aligning to TRBD1. Trimming cost V 7 bases and J 0 bases; bases outside gene matches: 6. Germline loops: CDR1 MRHNA, CDR2 SNTAGT. The CDR3 runs 15 residues. The CDR3 sequence is CASTKDRDSYNEQFF. The CDR3 nucleotides are TGTGCCAGCACCAAAGACAGGGACTCCTACAATGAGCAGTTCTTC.

This sequence joins TRBV30 and TRBJ2-7; unclear D gene. This CDR3 region has 11 residues. The germline CDR1 and CDR2 sequences are GTSNPN and SVGIG (reference sequence). V lost 1 base to trimming and J lost 3 bases, with 4 bases between them. The CDR3 sequence: CAWSDYYEQYF. CDR3 in DNA: TGTGCCTGGAGTGACTACTACGAGCAGTACTTC.

CDR3 residues: CASSGTGGIGPQHF. The CDR3 coding sequence is TGTGCCAGTAGTGGGACAGGGGGCATCGGGCCCCAGCATTTT. The V gene is TRBV19, the J gene TRBJ1-5, with 12 nucleotides matching TRBD1. This CDR3 region has 14 residues. The V segment lost 5 bases and the J segment 9 bases; nucleotides outside the gene matches: 5. Germline V gene lookup returns CDR1 LNHDA and CDR2 SQIVND (reference sequence). The variable domain in full, with the rest retrieved from reference TRBV19 and TRBJ1-5, is DGGITQSPKYLFRKEGQNVTLSCEQNLNHDAMYWYRQDPGQGLRLIYYSQIVNDFQKGDIAEGYSVSREKKESFPLTVTSAQKNPTAFYLCASSGTGGIGPQHFGDGTRLSIL.

The chain joins TRBV27 to TRBJ1-1, with D tentatively TRBD1 (5 bases). The CDR3 is 12 amino acids. Germline CDR1 MNHEY, CDR2 SMNVEV (reference sequence). With 5 bases removed from V and 1 base from J, the gap between germline ends came to 5 bases. CDR3 protein: CASSQGNTEAFF. The DNA of the CDR3 is TGTGCCAGCAGTCAGGGGAACACTGAAGCTTTCTTT.

The chain couples TRBV5-1 to TRBJ2-1; TRBD2 matches 9 bases. V lost 0 bases to trimming and J lost 6 bases; unmatched junction nucleotides: 1. CDR1 and CDR2 (germline): SGHRS, YFSETQ. CDR3 length equals 14 residues. The CDR3 nucleotides are TGCGCCAGCAGCTTGGTAGCGGGAGCCAATGAGCAGTTCTTC. It specifies CASSLVAGANEQFF.

DNA of the CDR3: TGCGCCAGCAGCCAAGATCTAGCGGGAGGGCCTTCCGTTGAGACCCAGTACTTC. Translated: CASSQDLAGGPSVETQYF. This rearrangement joins TRBV4-1 to TRBJ2-5; 12 bases align to TRBD2. Germline V gene sequence: CDR1 MGHRA, CDR2 YSYEKL. V dropped 0 bases and J dropped 5; count of bases not matched to a gene: 10. This CDR3 spans 18 amino acids.

This chain uses TRBV6-5 with TRBJ1-1, with TRBD1 matching 9 bases. CDR3 length equals 14 residues. V dropped 6 bases and J dropped 4; count of bases not matched to a gene: 6. Germline V gene sequence: CDR1 MNHEY, CDR2 SVGAGI. The chain's CDR3 is CASSPGTGRTEAFF. The CDR3 DNA follows: TGTGCCAGCAGCCCCGGGACAGGGCGCACTGAAGCTTTCTTT.

This sequence joins TRBV7-8 and TRBJ2-3; 7 bases line up with TRBD2. This CDR3 comprises 17 residues. Germline-derived CDR1 and CDR2 are SGHVS and FQNEAQ. The V and J ends lost 4 bases and 3 bases, in that order; junction bases with no gene match: 13. The CDR3 nucleotides read TGTGCCAGCAGCTCCTTCGAGGCGGGAGAAGTGACAGATACGCAGTATTTT. This translates into CASSSFEAGEVTDTQYF.

The rearrangement uses TRBV29-1 and TRBJ1-3; no definite D call. V gave up 6 bases and J gave up 3 bases, with 6 bases separating them. The CDR3 contains 11 residues. Germline V gene lookup returns CDR1 SQVTM and CDR2 ANQGSEA. CDR3 sequence: CSVPFGNTIYF. The CDR3 DNA reads TGCAGCGTCCCATTTGGAAACACCATATATTTT.

The V gene is TRBV5-1, the J gene TRBJ2-7, with no clear D. The CDR3 is 15 amino acids. CDR1 and CDR2 from the germline V gene are SGHRS and YFSETQ. Trimming removed 1 base at V and 2 bases at J, with 13 bases between. The CDR3 loop reads CASSLNAELPYEQYF. The CDR3 bases are TGCGCCAGCAGCTTGAATGCCGAACTCCCCTACGAGCAGTACTTC.

This chain uses TRBV9 with TRBJ2-1; 8 nucleotides line up with TRBD2. After removal of 1 base from V and 0 bases from J, the junction contained 9 bases not matched to a gene. Looked up from germline, CDR1 is SGDLS and CDR2 is YYNGEE. This CDR3 is 18 amino acids long. The CDR3, as DNA: TGTGCCAGCAGCGTAACCGACGGGAGGGCGGGCTCCTACAATGAGCAGTTCTTC. This codes for CASSVTDGRAGSYNEQFF.

The chain uses TRBV11-3 and TRBJ1-1; D not certain. With 1 base removed from V and 5 bases from J, the gap between germline ends came to 8 bases. CDR1 is SGHNT and CDR2 is YENEEA in the germline V gene. The CDR3 runs 13 residues. CDR3 nucleotide sequence: TGTGCCAGCAGCTTAGTAACGGTAACTGAAGCTTTCTTT. It specifies CASSLVTVTEAFF.

V gene TRBV7-8 combines with J gene TRBJ1-2; tentatively, D is TRBD1 (5 bases). CDR3 length equals 13 residues. Between the trimmed V and J ends, which lost 2 bases and 8 bases, there was a span of 12 bases. The germline CDR1 and CDR2 sequences are SGHVS and FQNEAQ. CDR3 DNA: TGTGCCAGCAGCTTATGGGCAGGGTGGGGCTACACCTTC. Translated: CASSLWAGWGYTF. The full variable domain, in which reference TRBV7-8 and TRBJ1-2 provide the parts outside the CDR3, is GAGVSQSPRYKVAKRGQDVALRCDPISGHVSLFWYQQALGQGPEFLTYFQNEAQLDKSGLPSDRFFAERPEGSVSTLKIQRTQQEDSAVYLCASSLWAGWGYTFGSGTRLTVV.

CDR3 loop: CSVEQDRDNYGYTF. In DNA, the CDR3 is TGCAGCGTTGAACAGGACAGGGATAACTATGGCTACACCTTC. V usage is TRBV29-1 and J usage is TRBJ1-2, with 8 bases fitting TRBD1. This CDR3 is built from 14 residues. V dropped 2 bases and J dropped 1; count of bases not matched to a gene: 3. Germline CDR1 SQVTM, CDR2 ANQGSEA.

V and J are TRBV18 and TRBJ2-3; 7 bases fit TRBD2. CDR1 is KGHSH and CDR2 is LQKENI in the germline V gene. The CDR3 loop spans 15 amino acids. J lost 7 bases, V lost 6 bases, and 13 bases had no gene match. The CDR3, as DNA: TGTGCCAGCTCGCAGGGCGCTAGCGGTCTATATACGCAGTATTTT. Translated: CASSQGASGLYTQYF.

The rearrangement joins TRBV19 to TRBJ1-1; 7 bases match TRBD1. V lost 8 bases and J lost 1; bases outside the gene matches: 10. Germline CDR1 LNHDA, CDR2 SQIVND (reference sequence). The CDR3 extends over 15 amino acids. DNA for the CDR3: TGTGCCAGTTTTGATCCGGGACAGAGGAACACTGAAGCTTTCTTT. Translation gives CASFDPGQRNTEAFF.

The genes are TRBV7-9 and TRBJ2-7, with 13 bases lining up with TRBD2. From germline, CDR1 is SEHNR and CDR2 FQNEAQ (reference sequence). This CDR3 is 19 amino acids long. The V segment lost 5 bases and the J segment 2 bases; nucleotides outside the gene matches: 15. CDR3 DNA sequence: TGTGCCAGCAGCCTTACTAGCGGGAGGGCCAAGATTTCCCCCTACGAGCAGTACTTC. Its protein product is CASSLTSGRAKISPYEQYF.

The V gene is TRBV7-2, the J gene TRBJ2-7, with 12 bases that match TRBD2. Trimming took 0 bases from V and 6 from J; bases not matched to a gene: 6. The CDR3 is 16 amino acids. Germline values: CDR1 SGHTA, CDR2 FQGNSA. The CDR3 protein is CASSLALAGGPGEQYF. The CDR3 nucleotides are TGTGCCAGCAGCTTAGCTCTAGCGGGAGGGCCAGGCGAGCAGTACTTC. The full variable domain, in which reference TRBV7-2 and TRBJ2-7 provide the parts outside the CDR3, is GAGVSQSPSNKVTEKGKDVELRCDPISGHTALYWYRQSLGQGLEFLIYFQGNSAPDKSGLPSDRFSAERTGGSVSTLTIQRTQQEDSAVYLCASSLALAGGPGEQYFGPGTRLTVT.

The genes are TRBV15 and TRBJ2-7; TRBD1 aligns across 10 bases. The length of the CDR3 is 15 residues. The germline V gene encodes CDR1 LNHNV and CDR2 YYDKDF (reference sequence). The V gene end was trimmed by 3 bases and the J gene end by 4 bases; junction bases not matched to a gene: 6. The CDR3 DNA reads TGTGCCACCAGCAGGGAACGGACAGGGGGGTACGAGCAGTACTTC. Encoded protein: CATSRERTGGYEQYF.

This chain joins TRBV27 and TRBJ1-2; D is perhaps TRBD1 (6 bases). The germline V gene encodes CDR1 MNHEY and CDR2 SMNVEV (reference sequence). Trimming removed 6 bases at V and 7 bases at J, with 12 bases between. The CDR3 sequence is 12 residues long. The CDR3 loop reads CASRSGHLGYTF. CDR3 nucleotide sequence: TGTGCCAGCAGATCGGGACATCTTGGCTACACCTTC.

This clone was observed a few times. The V call is TRBV11-3, the J call TRBJ2-7; 9 positions agree with TRBD2. The CDR3 is 15 amino acids. Trimming removed 5 bases from V and 2 bases from J; junction bases left unmatched: 7. Germline V lookup: CDR1 SGHNT, CDR2 YENEEA. CDR3 amino acids: CASSHGTSLAYEQYF. The CDR3 DNA sequence: TGTGCCAGCAGCCACGGGACTAGCCTAGCCTACGAGCAGTACTTC. The whole variable domain, remainder taken from reference TRBV11-3 and TRBJ2-7, is EAGVVQSPRYKIIEKKQPVAFWCNPISGHNTLYWYLQNLGQGPELLIRYENEEAVDDSQLPKDRFSAERLKGVDSTLKIQPAELGDSAVYLCASSHGTSLAYEQYFGPGTRLTVT.

The chain joins TRBV18 to TRBJ1-2; TRBD1 is a possible D gene (5 bases). V lost 6 bases, J lost 3 bases, and 11 bases lay in between. The CDR3 runs 13 residues. The V gene's germline CDR1 is KGHSH and CDR2 LQKENI. The CDR3 loop is CASSTGADYGYTF. In nucleotides, the CDR3 is TGTGCCAGCTCTACAGGAGCCGACTATGGCTACACCTTC.

The rearrangement joins TRBV18 to TRBJ2-7; 8 bases are shared with TRBD1. Losses at the gene ends were 5 bases for V and 5 bases for J; bases not matched to a gene: 8. The CDR3 runs to 14 residues. Germline CDR1 reads KGHSH; CDR2 reads LQKENI. The CDR3 DNA reads TGTGCCAGCTCAGAGAGACAGGGGTTTAACGAGCAGTACTTC. Residues: CASSERQGFNEQYF.

Here the CDR3 reads CASSVTSGSIKETQYF. The CDR3 DNA sequence: TGTGCCAGCAGCGTTACTAGCGGGAGTATCAAAGAGACCCAGTACTTC. The chain is built from TRBV9 and TRBJ2-5; 11 bases align to TRBD2. V lost 2 bases to trimming and J lost 3 bases; unmatched junction nucleotides: 6. CDR1 and CDR2 from the germline V gene are SGDLS and YYNGEE. CDR3 length: 16 residues. Complete variable domain (other parts from reference TRBV9 and TRBJ2-5): DSGVTQTPKHLITATGQRVTLRCSPRSGDLSVYWYQQSLDQGLQFLIQYYNGEERAKGNILERFSAQQFPDLHSELNLSSLELGDSALYFCASSVTSGSIKETQYFGPGTRLLVL.

The chain combines TRBV14 with TRBJ2-2, with D possibly matching TRBD1 (6 bases). This CDR3 is 15 amino acids long. Germline CDR1 reads SGHDN; CDR2 reads FVKESK. V was cut by 1 base and J by 4 bases, with 10 bases left in between. The CDR3 nucleotides are TGTGCCAGCAGCCAAGGACAGGCGGGCACCGGGGAGCTGTTTTTT. It encodes CASSQGQAGTGELFF.

This clone was recorded only once. The gene calls are TRBV19 and TRBJ2-7, with 11 bases fitting TRBD2. V shed 6 bases and J 0 bases; nucleotides not matched to a gene: 13. The CDR3 runs 18 residues. Germline-derived CDR1 and CDR2 are LNHDA and SQIVND (reference sequence). The CDR3, as DNA: TGTGCCAGTAGACTATCCGGGACTAGCGGATGGAACTCCTACGAGCAGTACTTC. As protein: CASRLSGTSGWNSYEQYF.